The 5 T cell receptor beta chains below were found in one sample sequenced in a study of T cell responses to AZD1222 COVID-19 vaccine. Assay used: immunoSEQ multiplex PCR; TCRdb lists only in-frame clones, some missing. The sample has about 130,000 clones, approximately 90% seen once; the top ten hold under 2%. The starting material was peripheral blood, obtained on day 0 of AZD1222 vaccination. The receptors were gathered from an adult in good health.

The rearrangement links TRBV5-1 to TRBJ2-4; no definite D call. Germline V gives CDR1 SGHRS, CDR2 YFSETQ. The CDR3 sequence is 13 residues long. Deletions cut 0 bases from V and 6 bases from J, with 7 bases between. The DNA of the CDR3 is TGCGCCAGCAGCTTGGATGACGGAAACATTCAGTACTTC. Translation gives CASSLDDGNIQYF.

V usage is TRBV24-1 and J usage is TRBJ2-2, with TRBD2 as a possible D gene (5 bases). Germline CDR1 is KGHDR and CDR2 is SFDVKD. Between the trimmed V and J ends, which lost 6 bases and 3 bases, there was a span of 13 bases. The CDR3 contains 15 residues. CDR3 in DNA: TGTGCCACCAGTCTGGGAAGCGGTGACACCGGGGAGCTGTTTTTT. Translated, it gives CATSLGSGDTGELFF.

CDR3 loop: CASSQRDRGLSEQYF. CDR3 coding DNA: TGCGCCAGCAGCCAACGGGACAGGGGTTTATCCGAGCAGTACTTC. This chain connects TRBV10-2 to TRBJ2-7; TRBD1 matches at 10 bases. CDR3 length: 15 amino acids. Trimming removed 6 bases from V and 6 bases from J; junction bases left unmatched: 11. Germline V gene data show CDR1 as WSHSY and CDR2 as SAAADI.

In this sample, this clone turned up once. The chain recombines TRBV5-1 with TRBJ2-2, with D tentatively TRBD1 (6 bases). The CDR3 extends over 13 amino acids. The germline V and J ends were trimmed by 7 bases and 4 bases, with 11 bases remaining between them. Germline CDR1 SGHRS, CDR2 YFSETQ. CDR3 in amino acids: CASRTEFTGELFF. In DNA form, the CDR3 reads TGCGCCAGCCGGACAGAGTTCACCGGGGAGCTGTTTTTT.

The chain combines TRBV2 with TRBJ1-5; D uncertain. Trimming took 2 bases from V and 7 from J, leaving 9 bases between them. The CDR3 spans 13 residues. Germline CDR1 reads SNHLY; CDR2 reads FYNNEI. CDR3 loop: CASSESTGQPQHF. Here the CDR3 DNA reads TGTGCCAGCAGTGAAAGTACCGGGCAGCCCCAGCATTTT.